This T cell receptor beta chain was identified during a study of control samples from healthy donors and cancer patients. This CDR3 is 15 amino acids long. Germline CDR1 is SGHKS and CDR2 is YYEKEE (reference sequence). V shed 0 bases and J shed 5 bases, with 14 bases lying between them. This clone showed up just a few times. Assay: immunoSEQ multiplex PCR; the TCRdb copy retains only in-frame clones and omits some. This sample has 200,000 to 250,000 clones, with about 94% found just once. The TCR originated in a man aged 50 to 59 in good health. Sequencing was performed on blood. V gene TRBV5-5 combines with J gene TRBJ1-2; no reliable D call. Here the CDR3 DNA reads TGTGCCAGCAGCTTGGTTGGCGGGAAAACGTATGGCTACACCTTC. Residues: CASSLVGGKTYGYTF.